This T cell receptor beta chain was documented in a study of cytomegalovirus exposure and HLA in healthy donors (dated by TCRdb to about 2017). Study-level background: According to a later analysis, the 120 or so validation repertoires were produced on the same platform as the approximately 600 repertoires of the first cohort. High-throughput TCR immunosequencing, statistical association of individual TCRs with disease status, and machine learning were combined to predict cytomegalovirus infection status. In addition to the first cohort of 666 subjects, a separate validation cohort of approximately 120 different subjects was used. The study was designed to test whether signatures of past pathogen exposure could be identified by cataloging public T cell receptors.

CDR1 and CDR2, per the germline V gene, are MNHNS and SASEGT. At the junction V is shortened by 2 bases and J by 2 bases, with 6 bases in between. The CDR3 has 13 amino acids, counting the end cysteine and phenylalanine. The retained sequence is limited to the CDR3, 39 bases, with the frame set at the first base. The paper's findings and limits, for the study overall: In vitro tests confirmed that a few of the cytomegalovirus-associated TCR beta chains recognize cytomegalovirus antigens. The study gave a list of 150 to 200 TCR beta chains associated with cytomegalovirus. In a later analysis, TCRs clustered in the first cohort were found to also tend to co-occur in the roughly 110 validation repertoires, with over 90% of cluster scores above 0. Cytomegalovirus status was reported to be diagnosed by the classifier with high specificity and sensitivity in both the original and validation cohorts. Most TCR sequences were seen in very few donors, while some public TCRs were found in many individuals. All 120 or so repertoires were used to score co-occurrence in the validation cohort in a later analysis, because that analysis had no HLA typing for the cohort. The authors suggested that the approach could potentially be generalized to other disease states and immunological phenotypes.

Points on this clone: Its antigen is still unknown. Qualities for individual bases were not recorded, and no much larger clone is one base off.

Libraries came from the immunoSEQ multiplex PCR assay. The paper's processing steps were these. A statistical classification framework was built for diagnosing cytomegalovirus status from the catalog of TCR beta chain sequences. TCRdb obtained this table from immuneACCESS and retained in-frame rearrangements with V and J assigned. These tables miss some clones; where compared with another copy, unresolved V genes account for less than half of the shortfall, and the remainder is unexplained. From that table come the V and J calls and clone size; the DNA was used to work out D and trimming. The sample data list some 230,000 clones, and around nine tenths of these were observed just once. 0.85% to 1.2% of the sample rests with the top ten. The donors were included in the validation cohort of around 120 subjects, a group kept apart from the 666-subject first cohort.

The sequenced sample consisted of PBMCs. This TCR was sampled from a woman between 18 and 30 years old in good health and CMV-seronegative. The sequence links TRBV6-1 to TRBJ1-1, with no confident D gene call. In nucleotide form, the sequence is TGTGCCAGCAGTGAAACGGGAAACACTGAAGCTTTCTTT. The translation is CASSETGNTEAFF.